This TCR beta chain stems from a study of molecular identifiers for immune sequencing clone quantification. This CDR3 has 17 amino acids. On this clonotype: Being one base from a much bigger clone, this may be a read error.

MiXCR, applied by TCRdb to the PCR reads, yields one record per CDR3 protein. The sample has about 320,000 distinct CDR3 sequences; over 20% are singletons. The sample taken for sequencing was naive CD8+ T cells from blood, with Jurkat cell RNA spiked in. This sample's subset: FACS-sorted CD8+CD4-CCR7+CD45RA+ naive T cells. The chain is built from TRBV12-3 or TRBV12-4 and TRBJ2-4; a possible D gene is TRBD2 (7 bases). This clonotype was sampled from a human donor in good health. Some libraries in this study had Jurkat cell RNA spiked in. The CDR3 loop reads CASRGGGQLSAKNIRYF. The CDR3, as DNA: TGTGCCAGCAGAGGGGGGGGGCAGTTATCTGCCAAAAACATTCGGTACTTC.